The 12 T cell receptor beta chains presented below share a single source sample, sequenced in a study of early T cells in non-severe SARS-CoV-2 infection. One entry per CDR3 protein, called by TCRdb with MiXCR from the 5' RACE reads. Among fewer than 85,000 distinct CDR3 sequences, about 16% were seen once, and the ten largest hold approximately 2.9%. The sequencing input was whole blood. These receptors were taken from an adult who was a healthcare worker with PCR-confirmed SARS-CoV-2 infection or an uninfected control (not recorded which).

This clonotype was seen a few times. CDR3 DNA sequence: TGTGCCACCAGCAGTTCACTTGGGACAGGCTACAATCAGCCCCAGCATTTT. Its translation is CATSSSLGTGYNQPQHF. The chain recombines TRBV15 with TRBJ1-5; TRBD1 matches 8 bases. CDR1 is LNHNV and CDR2 is YYDKDF in the germline V gene (reference sequence). This CDR3 spans 17 amino acids. J gave up 3 bases and V 3 bases, and 10 bases lay outside the gene matches.

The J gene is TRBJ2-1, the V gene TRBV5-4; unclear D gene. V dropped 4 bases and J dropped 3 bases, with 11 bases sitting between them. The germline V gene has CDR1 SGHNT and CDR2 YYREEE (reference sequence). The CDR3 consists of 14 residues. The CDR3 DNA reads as TGTGCCAGCAGCGGGTGGACGGGCTACAATGAGCAGTTCTTC. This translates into CASSGWTGYNEQFF.

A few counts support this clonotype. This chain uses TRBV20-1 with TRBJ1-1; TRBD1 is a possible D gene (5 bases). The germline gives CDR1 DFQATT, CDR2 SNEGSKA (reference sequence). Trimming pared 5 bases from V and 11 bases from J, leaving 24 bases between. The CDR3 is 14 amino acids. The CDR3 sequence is CSAGRGVSAEAAFF. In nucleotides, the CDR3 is TGCAGTGCTGGAAGAGGGGTGTCAGCGGAGGCCGCTTTCTTT.

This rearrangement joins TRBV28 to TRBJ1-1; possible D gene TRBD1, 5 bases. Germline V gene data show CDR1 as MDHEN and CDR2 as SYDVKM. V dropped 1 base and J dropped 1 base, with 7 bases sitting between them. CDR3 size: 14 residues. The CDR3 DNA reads TGTGCCAGCAGTTTATTGGGGGAGAACACTGAAGCTTTCTTT. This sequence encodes CASSLLGENTEAFF.

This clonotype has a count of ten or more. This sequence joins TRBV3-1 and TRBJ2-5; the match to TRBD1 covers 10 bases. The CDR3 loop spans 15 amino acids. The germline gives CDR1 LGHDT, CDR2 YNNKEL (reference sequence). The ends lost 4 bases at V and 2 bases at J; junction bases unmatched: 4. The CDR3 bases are TGTGCCAGCAGCCTCCGGACAGGGGGGCAAGAGACCCAGTACTTC. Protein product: CASSLRTGGQETQYF.

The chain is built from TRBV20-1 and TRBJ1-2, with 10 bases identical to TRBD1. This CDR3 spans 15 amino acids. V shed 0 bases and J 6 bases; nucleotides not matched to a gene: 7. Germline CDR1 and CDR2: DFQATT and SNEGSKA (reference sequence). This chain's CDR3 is CSARDWGTGENGYTF. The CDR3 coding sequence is TGCAGTGCTAGAGATTGGGGGACAGGGGAGAATGGCTACACCTTC.

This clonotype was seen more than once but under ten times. Written as DNA, the CDR3 is TGTGCCAGCAGCCCGTGGACAGGGCTGAACACTGAAGCTTTCTTT. Residues: CASSPWTGLNTEAFF. The chain links TRBV9 to TRBJ1-1; 8 bases match TRBD1. The germline CDR1 and CDR2 sequences are SGDLS and YYNGEE. V shed 4 bases, J shed 0 bases, and the junction held 5 bases outside the gene matches. The CDR3 spans 15 residues.

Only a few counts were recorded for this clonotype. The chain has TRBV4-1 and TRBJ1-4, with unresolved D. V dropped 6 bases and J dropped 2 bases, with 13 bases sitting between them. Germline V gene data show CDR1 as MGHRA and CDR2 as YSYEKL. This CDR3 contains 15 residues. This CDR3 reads CASRFVRSTNEKLFF. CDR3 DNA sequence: TGCGCCAGCAGGTTTGTAAGATCGACTAATGAAAAACTGTTTTTT.

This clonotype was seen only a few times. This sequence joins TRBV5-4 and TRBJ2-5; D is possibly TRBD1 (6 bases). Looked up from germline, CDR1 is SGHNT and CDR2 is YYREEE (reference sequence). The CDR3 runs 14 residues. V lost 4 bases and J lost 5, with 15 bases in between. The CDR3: CASSVPGVEETQYF. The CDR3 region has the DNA TGTGCCAGCAGCGTCCCAGGGGTTGAGGAGACCCAGTACTTC. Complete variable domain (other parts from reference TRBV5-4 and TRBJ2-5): ETGVTQSPTHLIKTRGQQVTLRCSSQSGHNTVSWYQQALGQGPQFIFQYYREEENGRGNFPPRFSGLQFPNYSSELNVNALELDDSALYLCASSVPGVEETQYFGPGTRLLVL.

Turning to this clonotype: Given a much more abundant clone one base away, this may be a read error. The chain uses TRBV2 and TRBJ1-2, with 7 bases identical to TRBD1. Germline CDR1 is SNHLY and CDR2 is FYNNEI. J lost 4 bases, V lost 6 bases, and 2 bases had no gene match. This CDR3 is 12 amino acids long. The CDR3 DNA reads TGTGCCAGCAGCCGGGACAGCTATGGCTACACCTTC. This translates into CASSRDSYGYTF.

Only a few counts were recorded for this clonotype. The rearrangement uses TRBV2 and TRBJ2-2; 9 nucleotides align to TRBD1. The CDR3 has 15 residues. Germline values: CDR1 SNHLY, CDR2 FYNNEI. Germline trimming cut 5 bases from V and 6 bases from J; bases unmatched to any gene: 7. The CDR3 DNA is TGTGCCAGCAGTAAAGGACAGGGGCGAGCCGGGGAGCTGTTTTTT. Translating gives CASSKGQGRAGELFF.

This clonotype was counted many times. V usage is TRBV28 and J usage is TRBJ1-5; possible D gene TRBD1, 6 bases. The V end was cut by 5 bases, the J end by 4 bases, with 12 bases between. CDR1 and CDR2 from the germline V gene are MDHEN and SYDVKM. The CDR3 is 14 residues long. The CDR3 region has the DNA TGTGCCAGCAGTCCCTATCAGGGGAATCAGCCCCAGCATTTT. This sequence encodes CASSPYQGNQPQHF.